The 22 T cell receptor beta chains in this list originate from one sample, sequenced in a study of blood T cell repertoires in COVID-19 (TCRdb year 2020). Library preparation used the immunoSEQ multiplex PCR assay. Sourced from immuneACCESS, this table was stored by TCRdb with only in-frame sequences that have V and J called. A share of the clones is absent; for the studies checked, an unresolved V gene accounts for under half, and the remainder has no known explanation. In all, the sample holds approximately 130,000 clones, and roughly 79% of those were seen once. 10% to 14% of the sample rests with the top ten. The sequencing sample was made of peripheral blood. The receptors stem from a human donor in a cohort sampled during active COVID-19.

This sequence joins TRBV19 and TRBJ1-6; 8 bases map to TRBD1. The junction had 6 bases not matched to a gene; V was cut back by 11 bases and J by 6 bases. The CDR3 loop spans 13 amino acids. Germline CDR1 and CDR2: LNHDA and SQIVND (reference sequence). The chain's CDR3 is CAAQTGGNSPLHF. For the CDR3, the DNA is TGTGCCGCTCAAACAGGGGGTAATTCACCCCTCCACTTT.

In this sample, this clone turned up once. V and J are TRBV7-9 and TRBJ2-4; maybe TRBD1 (6 bases). V was trimmed by 5 bases and J by 7 bases, leaving 18 bases between them. Looked up from germline, CDR1 is SEHNR and CDR2 is FQNEAQ (reference sequence). CDR3 length: 15 amino acids. Here the CDR3 reads CASSEPTGSPNIQYF. DNA for the CDR3: TGTGCCAGCAGCGAACCTACAGGGTCCCCCAACATTCAGTACTTC.

The V and J genes are TRBV7-2 and TRBJ2-2; 10 bases line up with TRBD2. The CDR3 is 15 residues long. The trim removed 3 bases at V and 6 bases at J, leaving 4 bases unmatched. The V gene's germline CDR1 is SGHTA and CDR2 FQGNSA. The DNA of the CDR3 is TGTGCCAGCAGCTTTAGCGGGGGGCGGGCCGGGGAGCTGTTTTTT. This translates into CASSFSGGRAGELFF.

The CDR3 sequence is CSASAGWVADTQYF. In DNA, the CDR3 is TGCAGTGCTAGTGCAGGGTGGGTCGCAGATACGCAGTATTTT. This rearrangement joins TRBV20-1 to TRBJ2-3; D is possibly TRBD1 (5 bases). The germline gives CDR1 DFQATT, CDR2 SNEGSKA (reference sequence). The V gene lost 3 bases and the J gene lost 4 bases, with 14 bases spanning the gap. This CDR3 is built from 14 residues.

This clone showed up just a few times. The chain employs TRBV5-6 and TRBJ1-2; D ambiguous. The germline V gene has CDR1 SGHDT and CDR2 YYEEEE. Trimming left V 1 base short and J 2 bases short, with 9 bases between. The CDR3 runs to 14 residues. CDR3 bases: TGTGCCAGCAGCTTGACCCTCCGGAACTATGGCTACACCTTC. Encoded protein: CASSLTLRNYGYTF.

The chain combines TRBV10-2 with TRBJ1-2, with a weak D call TRBD1 (5 bases). V gave up 6 bases and J gave up 7 bases, with 18 bases separating them. The CDR3 extends over 14 amino acids. Germline CDR1 reads WSHSY; CDR2 reads SAAADI. CDR3 in amino acids: CASSQAGKWFGYTF. CDR3 nucleotides: TGCGCCAGCAGCCAGGCAGGGAAATGGTTTGGCTACACCTTC.

This clone was detected only once. CDR3 protein: CASSLLGAEETQYF. CDR3 nucleotides: TGTGCCAGCAGCTTGTTGGGGGCGGAAGAGACCCAGTACTTC. The V call is TRBV5-4, the J call TRBJ2-5; D possibly corresponds to TRBD1 (6 bases). This CDR3 is built from 14 residues. The ends were cut back, 1 base at V and 3 bases at J, with 10 bases in the middle. The germline gives CDR1 SGHNT, CDR2 YYREEE (reference sequence).

The chain carries TRBV4-2 and TRBJ2-1, with 9 nucleotides matching TRBD2. CDR3 size: 15 residues. J was trimmed by 8 bases and V by 2 bases; bases with no gene match: 7. Germline V gives CDR1 LGHNA, CDR2 YNFKEQ. The CDR3 coding sequence is TGTGCCAGCAGCCAATCTGCGGGGGGGGTGGATGAGCAGTTCTTC. Translating it yields CASSQSAGGVDEQFF.

CDR3 in amino acids: CASSPGVSGAFF. The CDR3 DNA reads TGTGCCAGCAGCCCAGGGGTGAGTGGGGCTTTCTTT. J is TRBJ1-1 and V is TRBV5-5, with a weak D call TRBD1 (6 bases). The CDR3 has 12 amino acids. Germline lookup yields CDR1 SGHKS and CDR2 YYEKEE (reference sequence). Trimming pared 4 bases from V and 11 bases from J, leaving 15 bases between.

This chain links TRBV6-5 with TRBJ2-3; D ambiguous. The CDR3 has 14 residues. Trimming stripped 8 bases from V and 0 bases from J, with 12 bases between. Germline V gene sequence: CDR1 MNHEY, CDR2 SVGAGI. The CDR3 bases are TGTGCCAGCCTCTACAGCCCTAGCACAGATACGCAGTATTTT. Translation: CASLYSPSTDTQYF.

The chain employs TRBV6-5 and TRBJ1-1, with TRBD1 as a possible D gene (5 bases). Germline V gene sequence: CDR1 MNHEY, CDR2 SVGAGI. This CDR3 is built from 15 residues. Trimming took 0 bases from V and 3 from J, leaving 11 bases between them. Written as DNA, the CDR3 is TGTGCCAGCAGTTACTCGGCCCGGGGGGACACTGAAGCTTTCTTT. Its protein is CASSYSARGDTEAFF.

DNA of the CDR3: TGTGCCAGCAGCGGAGGAGTAGGGGGTCTAAGAGCTTTCTTT. It yields the protein CASSGGVGGLRAFF. The chain links TRBV2 to TRBJ1-1; possibly TRBD1 for D (6 bases). Deletions cut 6 bases from V and 10 bases from J, with 21 bases between. Germline CDR1 reads SNHLY; CDR2 reads FYNNEI. This CDR3 has 14 amino acids.

The chain links TRBV2 to TRBJ1-6; D perhaps matches TRBD1 (5 bases). Between the trimmed V and J ends, which lost 4 bases and 8 bases, there was a span of 9 bases. In germline, CDR1 is SNHLY, CDR2 FYNNEI. The CDR3 contains 13 residues. The CDR3 nucleotides read TGTGCCAGCAGTGGACAGCGCTATTCACCCCTCCACTTT. Its translation: CASSGQRYSPLHF.

The chain uses TRBV18 and TRBJ1-1; TRBD1 matches 9 bases. The CDR3 is 13 amino acids. The germline gives CDR1 KGHSH, CDR2 LQKENI. With V trimmed by 6 bases and J by 6 bases, 5 bases remained unmatched. Written as DNA, the CDR3 is TGTGCCAGCTCCCTCGGGACAGGGTCTGAAGCTTTCTTT. Protein: CASSLGTGSEAFF.

This clone was picked up one time. The rearrangement joins TRBV11-2 to TRBJ1-2; tentative D call: TRBD1 (5 bases). The CDR3 contains 17 residues. V was pared by 3 bases and J by 8 bases, with 25 bases between. Germline CDR1 is SGHAT and CDR2 is FQNNGV. The CDR3 coding sequence is TGTGCCAGCAGCTTCCCCGGGGGGGGATCGCAGGGTGGAGGCTACACCTTC. The encoded protein is CASSFPGGGSQGGGYTF.

The V and J genes are TRBV11-3 and TRBJ2-1; 8 bases align to TRBD1. Germline assignment: CDR1 SGHNT and CDR2 YENEEA. The length of the CDR3 is 14 residues. With V trimmed by 3 bases and J by 2 bases, 0 bases remained unmatched. CDR3 in amino acids: CASSLTGAYNEQFF. The CDR3 bases are TGTGCCAGCAGCTTGACAGGGGCCTACAATGAGCAGTTCTTC. Complete variable domain (other parts from reference TRBV11-3 and TRBJ2-1): EAGVVQSPRYKIIEKKQPVAFWCNPISGHNTLYWYLQNLGQGPELLIRYENEEAVDDSQLPKDRFSAERLKGVDSTLKIQPAELGDSAVYLCASSLTGAYNEQFFGPGTRLTVL.

The chain uses TRBV6-5 and TRBJ2-3; D not certain. Looked up from germline, CDR1 is MNHEY and CDR2 is SVGAGI. V was pared by 8 bases and J by 0 bases, with 6 bases between. The CDR3 runs 12 residues. CDR3 in amino acids: CASRVSTDTQYF. The CDR3 DNA is TGTGCCAGCCGCGTGAGCACAGATACGCAGTATTTT.

The chain has TRBV6-5 and TRBJ2-7, with a weak D call TRBD1 (6 bases). Deletions cut 5 bases from V and 2 bases from J, with 13 bases between. The CDR3 totals 14 residues. CDR1 and CDR2 (germline): MNHEY, SVGAGI. CDR3 nucleotides: TGTGCCAGCAGTAACAGGGTGGGGGCCTACGAGCAGTACTTC. Amino acid sequence: CASSNRVGAYEQYF.

This chain uses TRBV7-9 with TRBJ1-2; D possibly corresponds to TRBD1 (5 bases). The V gene's germline CDR1 is SEHNR and CDR2 FQNEAQ (reference sequence). The CDR3 has 13 amino acids. Trimming took 5 bases from V and 8 from J, leaving 15 bases between them. As DNA, the CDR3 is TGTGCCAGCAGCCTACTGGACACGAGGGGCTACACCTTC. Translating gives CASSLLDTRGYTF.

This clone was seen only a few times. The rearrangement links TRBV19 to TRBJ1-5; TRBD1 might be the D (5 bases). V gave up 7 bases and J gave up 9 bases, with 16 bases separating them. This CDR3 contains 13 residues. Germline V CDR1 and CDR2: LNHDA, SQIVND (reference sequence). CDR3 protein: CASTDFFQGPQHF. The CDR3, as DNA: TGTGCCAGTACCGACTTCTTTCAGGGGCCCCAGCATTTT.

This clone showed up just a few times. The chain employs TRBV14 and TRBJ2-1; D may be TRBD2 (7 bases). The CDR3 covers 14 residues. CDR1 SGHDN and CDR2 FVKESK come from the germline V gene. The V and J ends lost 0 bases and 10 bases respectively, with 13 bases between them. The CDR3 sequence: CASSQELEGGEQFF. The CDR3 nucleotides read TGTGCCAGCAGCCAAGAATTGGAGGGGGGGGAGCAGTTCTTC.

V and J are TRBV7-9 and TRBJ2-1, with a weak D call TRBD2 (6 bases). Germline V gene sequence: CDR1 SEHNR, CDR2 FQNEAQ (reference sequence). The CDR3 has 14 residues. Between the trimmed V and J ends, which lost 6 bases and 4 bases, there was a span of 13 bases. The CDR3 loop is CASSSLALYNEQFF. The CDR3 DNA reads TGTGCCAGCAGTTCTCTAGCGTTATACAATGAGCAGTTCTTC.